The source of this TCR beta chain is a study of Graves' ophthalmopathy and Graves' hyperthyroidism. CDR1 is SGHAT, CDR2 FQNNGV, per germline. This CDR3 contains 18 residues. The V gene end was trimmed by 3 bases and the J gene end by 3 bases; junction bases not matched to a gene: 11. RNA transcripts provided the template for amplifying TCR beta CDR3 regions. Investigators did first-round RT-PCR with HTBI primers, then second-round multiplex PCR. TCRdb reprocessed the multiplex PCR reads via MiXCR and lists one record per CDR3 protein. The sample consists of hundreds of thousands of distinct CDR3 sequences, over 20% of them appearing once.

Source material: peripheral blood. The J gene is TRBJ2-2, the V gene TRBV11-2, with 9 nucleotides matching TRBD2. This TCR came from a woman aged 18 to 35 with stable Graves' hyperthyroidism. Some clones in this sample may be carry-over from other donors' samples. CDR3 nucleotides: TGTGCCAGCAGCTTCGTAGCGGGGGCCCTAATTTACACCGGGGAGCTGTTTTTT. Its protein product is CASSFVAGALIYTGELFF.